Listed below are T cell receptor beta chains from one sample, sequenced in a study of response to subunit inactivated influenza vaccine. TCRdb re-called the RT-PCR reads with MiXCR, one entry per CDR3 protein. The sample holds roughly 570,000 distinct CDR3 sequences, approximately 12% seen once. The source material was PBMCs from blood, sampled more than 35 days after vaccination. The receptors shown here come from a man aged 45 to 65 who received an inactivated influenza vaccine. CDR3s include the opening cysteine and the closing phenylalanine or tryptophan.

j_call v_call cdr3_aa
TRBJ2-7 TRBV5-5 CASSSPHTEYEQYF
TRBJ2-1 TRBV7-8 CASSLLVSGVSSYNEQFF
TRBJ2-7 TRBV6-2/TRBV6-3 CASKHMGLFAYEQYF
TRBJ2-5 TRBV6-1 CASTIAGATGETQYF
TRBJ2-1 TRBV10-3 CAISSQLDSGRFF
TRBJ2-1 TRBV18 CASSPWGDSYNEQFF
TRBJ2-7 TRBV5-1 CASSQMNQGYEQYF
TRBJ2-5 TRBV28 CASRDQAETQYF
TRBJ2-5 TRBV15 CATSRGQETQYF
TRBJ2-1 TRBV9 CASSPREQGNEQFF
TRBJ2-7 TRBV4-2 CASSPALTAYEQYF
TRBJ2-6 TRBV29-1 CSVEEWGSSGANVLTF
TRBJ1-1 TRBV6-6 CASSHRESEAFF
TRBJ1-5 TRBV16 CASSQSLDRNQPQHF
TRBJ2-3 TRBV5-6 CASSLLLAGLTDTQYF
TRBJ2-3 TRBV20-1 CSANHIDTQYF
TRBJ2-2 TRBV12-3/TRBV12-4 CASSLDNTGELFF
TRBJ1-5 TRBV12-3/TRBV12-4 CASSLGGSVGQPQHF
TRBJ2-3 TRBV6-1 CASRTTAQLAGGPRDTQYF
TRBJ2-3 TRBV4-2 CASSVLAGGSSTDTQYF
TRBJ1-2 TRBV15 CATSREIRGGEDGYTF
TRBJ2-1 TRBV9 CASSVGGLAYNEQFF
TRBJ2-7 TRBV11-2 CASSLDPDSNMGQEIYEQYF
TRBJ2-1 TRBV11-2 CASSSPAGFNEQFF
TRBJ2-7 TRBV27 CASSFSAGGSYEQYF
TRBJ2-1 TRBV7-9 CASSPLVRGSYREQFF